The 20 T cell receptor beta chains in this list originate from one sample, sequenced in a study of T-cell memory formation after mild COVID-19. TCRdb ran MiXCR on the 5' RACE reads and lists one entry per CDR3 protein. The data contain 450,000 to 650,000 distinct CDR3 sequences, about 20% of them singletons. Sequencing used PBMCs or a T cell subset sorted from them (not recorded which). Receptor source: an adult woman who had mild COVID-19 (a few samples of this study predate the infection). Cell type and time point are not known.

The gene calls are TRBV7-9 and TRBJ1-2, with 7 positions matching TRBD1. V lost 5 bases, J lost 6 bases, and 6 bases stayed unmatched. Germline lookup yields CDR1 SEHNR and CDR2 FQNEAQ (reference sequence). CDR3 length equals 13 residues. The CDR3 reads CASSAGTANGYTF. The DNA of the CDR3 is TGTGCCAGCAGCGCCGGGACAGCTAATGGCTACACCTTC.

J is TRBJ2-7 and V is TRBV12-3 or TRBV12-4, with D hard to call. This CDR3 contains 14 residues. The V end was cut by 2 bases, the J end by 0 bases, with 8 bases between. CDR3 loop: CASSLWGNSYEQYF. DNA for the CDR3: TGTGCCAGCAGTTTATGGGGAAACTCCTACGAGCAGTACTTC.

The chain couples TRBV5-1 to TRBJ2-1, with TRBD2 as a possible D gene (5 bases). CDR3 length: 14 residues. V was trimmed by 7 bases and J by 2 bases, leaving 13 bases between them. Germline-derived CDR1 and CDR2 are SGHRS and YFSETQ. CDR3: CASGGLDTYNEQFF. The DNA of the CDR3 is TGCGCCAGCGGCGGACTGGATACCTACAATGAGCAGTTCTTC.

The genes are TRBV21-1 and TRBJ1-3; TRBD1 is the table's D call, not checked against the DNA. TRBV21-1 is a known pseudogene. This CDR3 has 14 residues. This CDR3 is CASSFRGIGNTIYF. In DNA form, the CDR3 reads TGTGCCAGCAGCTTCCGGGGCATTGGAAACACCATATATTTT.

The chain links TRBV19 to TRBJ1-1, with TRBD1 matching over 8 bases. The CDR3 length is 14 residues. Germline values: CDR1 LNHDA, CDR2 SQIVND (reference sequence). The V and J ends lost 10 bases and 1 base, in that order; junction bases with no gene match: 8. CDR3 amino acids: CATQDRGQNTEAFF. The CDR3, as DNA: TGTGCCACCCAAGACAGGGGCCAGAACACTGAAGCTTTCTTT.

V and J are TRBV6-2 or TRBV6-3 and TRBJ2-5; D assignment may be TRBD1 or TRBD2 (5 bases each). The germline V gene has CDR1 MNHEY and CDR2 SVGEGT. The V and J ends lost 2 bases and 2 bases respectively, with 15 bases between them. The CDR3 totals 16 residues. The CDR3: CASSYGQGSGQETQYF. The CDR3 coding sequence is TGTGCCAGCAGTTACGGACAAGGCAGCGGACAAGAGACCCAGTACTTC.

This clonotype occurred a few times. CDR3 sequence: CASSLDRAYYEQYF. DNA for the CDR3: TGTGCCAGCAGTCTCGACAGGGCATACTACGAGCAGTACTTC. This rearrangement joins TRBV12-3 or TRBV12-4 to TRBJ2-7; 7 nucleotides align to TRBD1. This CDR3 comprises 14 residues. The V segment lost 5 bases and the J segment 3 bases; nucleotides outside the gene matches: 7.

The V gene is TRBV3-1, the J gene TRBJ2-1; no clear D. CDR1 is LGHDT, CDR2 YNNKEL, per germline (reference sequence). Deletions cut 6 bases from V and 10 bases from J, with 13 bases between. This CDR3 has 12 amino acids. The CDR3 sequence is CASSHLRAEQFF. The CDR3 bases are TGTGCCAGCAGTCATCTCCGGGCCGAGCAGTTCTTC.

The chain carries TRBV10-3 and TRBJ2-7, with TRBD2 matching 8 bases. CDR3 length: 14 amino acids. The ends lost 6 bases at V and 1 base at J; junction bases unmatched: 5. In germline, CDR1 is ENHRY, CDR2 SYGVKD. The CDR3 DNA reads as TGTGCCATCAGGCCAGCGGGGGCGTCCTACGAGCAGTACTTC. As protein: CAIRPAGASYEQYF.

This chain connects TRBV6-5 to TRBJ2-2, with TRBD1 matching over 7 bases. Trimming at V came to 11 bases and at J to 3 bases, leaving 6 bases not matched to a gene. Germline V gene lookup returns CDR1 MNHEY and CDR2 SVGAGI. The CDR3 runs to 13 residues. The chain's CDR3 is CAAGTAHTGELFF. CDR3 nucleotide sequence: TGTGCCGCTGGGACAGCCCACACCGGGGAGCTGTTTTTT.

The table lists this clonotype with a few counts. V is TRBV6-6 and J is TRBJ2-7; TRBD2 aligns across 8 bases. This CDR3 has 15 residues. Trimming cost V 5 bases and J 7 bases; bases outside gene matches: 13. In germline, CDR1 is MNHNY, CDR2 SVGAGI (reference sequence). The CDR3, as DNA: TGTGCCAGCAGTCAACGGGGGGGTTCATACGGAGAGCAGTACTTC. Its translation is CASSQRGGSYGEQYF.

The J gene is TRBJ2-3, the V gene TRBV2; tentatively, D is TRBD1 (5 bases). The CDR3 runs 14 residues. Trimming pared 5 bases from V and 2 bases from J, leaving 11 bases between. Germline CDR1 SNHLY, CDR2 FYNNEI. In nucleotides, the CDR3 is TGTGCCAGCAGTCAGGGTCTGTTCACAGATACGCAGTATTTT. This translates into CASSQGLFTDTQYF.

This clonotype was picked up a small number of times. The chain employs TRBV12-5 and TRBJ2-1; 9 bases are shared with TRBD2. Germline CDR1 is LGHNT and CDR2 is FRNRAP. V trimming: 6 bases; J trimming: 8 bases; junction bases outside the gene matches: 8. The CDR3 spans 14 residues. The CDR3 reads CASGHPGLADEQFF. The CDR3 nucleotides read TGTGCTAGTGGCCATCCGGGACTAGCCGATGAGCAGTTCTTC.

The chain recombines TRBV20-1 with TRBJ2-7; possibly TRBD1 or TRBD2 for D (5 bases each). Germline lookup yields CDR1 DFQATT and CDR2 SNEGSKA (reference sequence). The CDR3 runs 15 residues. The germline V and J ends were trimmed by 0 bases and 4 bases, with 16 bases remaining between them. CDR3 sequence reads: CSAREPGASRYEQYF. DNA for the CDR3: TGCAGTGCTAGAGAGCCCGGGGCATCGAGGTACGAGCAGTACTTC.

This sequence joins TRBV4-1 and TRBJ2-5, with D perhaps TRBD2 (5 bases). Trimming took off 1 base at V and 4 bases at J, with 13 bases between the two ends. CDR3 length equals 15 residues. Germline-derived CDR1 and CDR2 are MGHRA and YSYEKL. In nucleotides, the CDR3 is TGCGCCAGCAGCCAAGCAGGAATCGGAGGAGAGACCCAGTACTTC. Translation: CASSQAGIGGETQYF.

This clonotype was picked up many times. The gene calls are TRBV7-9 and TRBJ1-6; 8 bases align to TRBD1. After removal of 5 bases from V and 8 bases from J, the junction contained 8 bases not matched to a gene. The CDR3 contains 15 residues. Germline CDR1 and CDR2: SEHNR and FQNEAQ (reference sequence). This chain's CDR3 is CASSRDDRGHSPLHF. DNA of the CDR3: TGTGCCAGCAGCCGTGACGACAGGGGACATTCACCCCTCCACTTT.

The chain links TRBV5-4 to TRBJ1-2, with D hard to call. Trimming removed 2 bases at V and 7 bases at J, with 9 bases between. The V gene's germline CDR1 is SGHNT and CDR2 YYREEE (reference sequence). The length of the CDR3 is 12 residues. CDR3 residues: CASSFNVGGYTF. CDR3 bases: TGTGCCAGCAGCTTCAACGTAGGTGGCTACACCTTC. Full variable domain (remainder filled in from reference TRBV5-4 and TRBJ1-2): ETGVTQSPTHLIKTRGQQVTLRCSSQSGHNTVSWYQQALGQGPQFIFQYYREEENGRGNFPPRFSGLQFPNYSSELNVNALELDDSALYLCASSFNVGGYTFGSGTRLTVV.

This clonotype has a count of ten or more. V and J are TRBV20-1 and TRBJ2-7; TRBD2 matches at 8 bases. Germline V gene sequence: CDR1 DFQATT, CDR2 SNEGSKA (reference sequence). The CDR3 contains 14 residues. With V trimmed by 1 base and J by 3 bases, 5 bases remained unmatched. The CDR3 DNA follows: TGCAGTGCTAGAGTTGGCGGGGGGATCTACGAGCAGTACTTC. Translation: CSARVGGGIYEQYF.

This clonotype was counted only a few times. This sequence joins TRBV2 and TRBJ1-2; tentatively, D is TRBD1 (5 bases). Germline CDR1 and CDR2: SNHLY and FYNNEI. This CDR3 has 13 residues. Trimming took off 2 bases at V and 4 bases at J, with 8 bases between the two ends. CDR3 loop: CASSERQIYGYTF. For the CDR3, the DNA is TGTGCCAGCAGTGAAAGACAGATCTATGGCTACACCTTC.

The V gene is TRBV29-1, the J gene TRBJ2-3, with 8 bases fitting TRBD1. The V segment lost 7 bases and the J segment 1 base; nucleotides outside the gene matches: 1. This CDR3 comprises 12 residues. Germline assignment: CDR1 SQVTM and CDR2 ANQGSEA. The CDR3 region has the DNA TGCAGCGCGGACAGGGGCACAGATACGCAGTATTTT. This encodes CSADRGTDTQYF.